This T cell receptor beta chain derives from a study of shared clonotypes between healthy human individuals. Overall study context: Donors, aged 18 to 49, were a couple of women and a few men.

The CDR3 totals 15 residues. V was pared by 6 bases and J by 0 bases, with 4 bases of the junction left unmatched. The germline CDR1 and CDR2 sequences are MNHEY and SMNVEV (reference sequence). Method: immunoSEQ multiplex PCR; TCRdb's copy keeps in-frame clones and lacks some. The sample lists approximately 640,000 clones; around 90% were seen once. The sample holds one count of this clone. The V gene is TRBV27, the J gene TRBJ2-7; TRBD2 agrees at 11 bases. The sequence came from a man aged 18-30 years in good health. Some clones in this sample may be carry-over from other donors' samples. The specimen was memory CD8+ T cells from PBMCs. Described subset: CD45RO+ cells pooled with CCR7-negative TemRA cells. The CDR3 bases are TGTGCCAGCAGATTAGCGGGAGGGATCTCCTACGAGCAGTACTTC. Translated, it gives CASRLAGGISYEQYF.